One sample yielded the 5 T cell receptor beta chains listed below, sequenced in a study of T cell responses to AZD1222 COVID-19 vaccine. Repertoires were generated with immunoSEQ multiplex PCR, while TCRdb's copy carries only in-frame clones and drops some. The profile shows about 120,000 clones, 81% of them singletons. This material consisted of peripheral blood, taken on day 0 of AZD1222 vaccination. The receptors derive from an adult in good health.

The chain joins TRBV30 to TRBJ2-2; D perhaps matches TRBD1 (6 bases). Germline-derived CDR1 and CDR2 are GTSNPN and SVGIG (reference sequence). The CDR3 is 14 residues long. V lost 4 bases, J lost 5 bases, and 14 bases lay in between. The CDR3 bases are TGTGCCTGGACTAGGGGACATACTACCGGGGAGCTGTTTTTT. Amino acid sequence: CAWTRGHTTGELFF.

Written as DNA, the CDR3 is TGTGCCAGCAGTGCAAATTTGGGGTATTCCTACGAGCAGTACTTC. Amino acids: CASSANLGYSYEQYF. The chain uses TRBV2 and TRBJ2-7; D uncertain. Germline values: CDR1 SNHLY, CDR2 FYNNEI. This CDR3 comprises 15 residues. V lost 4 bases and J lost 1, with 14 bases in between.

The V and J genes are TRBV10-3 and TRBJ2-2; a weak D match, TRBD2 (6 bases). Trimming took 10 bases from V and 1 from J, leaving 13 bases between them. CDR3 length: 14 amino acids. Per germline, CDR1 ENHRY and CDR2 SYGVKD. The CDR3 region has the DNA TGTGCCAGCGGGTCGGGGGTGAACACCGGGGAGCTGTTTTTT. This sequence encodes CASGSGVNTGELFF.

V and J are TRBV7-2 and TRBJ2-3, with 7 bases matching TRBD2. Germline V gene data show CDR1 as SGHTA and CDR2 as FQGNSA. The CDR3 loop spans 16 amino acids. V was pared by 6 bases and J by 4 bases, with 13 bases of the junction left unmatched. The CDR3, as DNA: TGTGCCAGCAGAATTAACAGGCAGGCGGGAGCAGATACGCAGTATTTT. It translates to CASRINRQAGADTQYF.

The V gene is TRBV7-2, the J gene TRBJ2-1; 11 bases fit TRBD1. The CDR3 contains 17 residues. Trimming at V came to 5 bases and at J to 3 bases, leaving 9 bases not matched to a gene. The germline gives CDR1 SGHTA, CDR2 FQGNSA. CDR3 sequence (DNA): TGTGCCAGCAGCATACAATCCGGGACAGGGGGCTACAATGAGCAGTTCTTC. Protein sequence: CASSIQSGTGGYNEQFF. Variable domain in full (rest from reference TRBV7-2 and TRBJ2-1): GAGVSQSPSNKVTEKGKDVELRCDPISGHTALYWYRQSLGQGLEFLIYFQGNSAPDKSGLPSDRFSAERTGGSVSTLTIQRTQQEDSAVYLCASSIQSGTGGYNEQFFGPGTRLTVL.